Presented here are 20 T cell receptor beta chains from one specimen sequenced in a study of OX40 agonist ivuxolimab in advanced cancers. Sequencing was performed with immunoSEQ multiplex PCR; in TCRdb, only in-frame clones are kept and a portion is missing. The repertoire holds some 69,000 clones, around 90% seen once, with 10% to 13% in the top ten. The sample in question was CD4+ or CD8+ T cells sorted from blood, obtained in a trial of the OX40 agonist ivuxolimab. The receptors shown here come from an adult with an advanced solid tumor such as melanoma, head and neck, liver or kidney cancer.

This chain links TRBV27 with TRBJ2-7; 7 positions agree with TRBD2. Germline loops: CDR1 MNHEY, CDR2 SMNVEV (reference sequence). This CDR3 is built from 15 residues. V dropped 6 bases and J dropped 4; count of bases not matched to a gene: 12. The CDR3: CASRPPSAGRYEQYF. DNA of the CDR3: TGTGCCAGCAGACCCCCCTCAGCGGGGCGTTACGAGCAGTACTTC.

The DNA of the CDR3 is TGCGCCAGCAGCCCCTCCGGGGACCATGAGCAGTTCTTC. Translating it yields CASSPSGDHEQFF. The V call is TRBV4-3, the J call TRBJ2-1; D is possibly TRBD1 or TRBD2 (5 bases each). CDR3 length equals 13 residues. V was trimmed by 4 bases and J by 8 bases, leaving 12 bases between them. Germline CDR1 and CDR2: LGHNA and YSLEER.

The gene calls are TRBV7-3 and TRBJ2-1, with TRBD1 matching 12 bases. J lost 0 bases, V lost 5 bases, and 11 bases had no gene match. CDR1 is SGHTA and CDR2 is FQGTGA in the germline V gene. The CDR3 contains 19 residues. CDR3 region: CASSPGTGGLASSYNEQFF. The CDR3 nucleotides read TGTGCCAGCAGCCCTGGGACAGGGGGCTTAGCTAGCTCCTACAATGAGCAGTTCTTC.

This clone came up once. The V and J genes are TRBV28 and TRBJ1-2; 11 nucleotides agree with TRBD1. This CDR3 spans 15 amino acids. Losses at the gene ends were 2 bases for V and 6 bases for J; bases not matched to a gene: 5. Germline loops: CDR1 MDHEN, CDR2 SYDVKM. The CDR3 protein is CASSLADRGLDGYTF. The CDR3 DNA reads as TGTGCCAGCAGTTTAGCGGACAGGGGGCTGGATGGCTACACCTTC.

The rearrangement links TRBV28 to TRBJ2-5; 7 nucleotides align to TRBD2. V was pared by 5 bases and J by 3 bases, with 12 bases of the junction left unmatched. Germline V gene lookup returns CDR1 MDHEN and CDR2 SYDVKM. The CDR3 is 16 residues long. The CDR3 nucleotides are TGTGCCAGCAGTCCCCTTATGGGCGGGGGAAAAGAGACCCAGTACTTC. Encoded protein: CASSPLMGGGKETQYF.

DNA of the CDR3: TGTGCCTGGAGTAGTAGCAATCAGCCCCAGCATTTT. Translation: CAWSSSNQPQHF. J is TRBJ1-5 and V is TRBV30; no clear D gene. The germline V gene has CDR1 GTSNPN and CDR2 SVGIG (reference sequence). This CDR3 is built from 12 residues. The V end was cut by 2 bases, the J end by 0 bases, with 2 bases between. The complete variable domain, with remaining parts taken from reference TRBV30 and TRBJ1-5, reads SQTIHQWPATLVQPVGSPLSLECTVEGTSNPNLYWYRQAAGRGLQLLFYSVGIGQISSEVPQNLSASRPQDRQFILSSKKLLLSDSGFYLCAWSSSNQPQHFGDGTRLSIL.

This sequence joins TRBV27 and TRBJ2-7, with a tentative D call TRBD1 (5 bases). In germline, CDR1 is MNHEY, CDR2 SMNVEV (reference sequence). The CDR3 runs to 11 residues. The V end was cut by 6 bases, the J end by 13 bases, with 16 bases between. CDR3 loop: CASSTREVEYF. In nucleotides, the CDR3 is TGTGCCAGCAGCACCAGGGAAGTTGAATACTTC.

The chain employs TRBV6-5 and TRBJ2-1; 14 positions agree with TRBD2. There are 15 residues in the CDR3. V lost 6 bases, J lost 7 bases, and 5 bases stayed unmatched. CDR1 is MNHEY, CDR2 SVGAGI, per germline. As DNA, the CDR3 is TGTGCCAGCAGAGCGGGACTAGCGGGGGTTAATGAGCAGTTCTTC. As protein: CASRAGLAGVNEQFF.

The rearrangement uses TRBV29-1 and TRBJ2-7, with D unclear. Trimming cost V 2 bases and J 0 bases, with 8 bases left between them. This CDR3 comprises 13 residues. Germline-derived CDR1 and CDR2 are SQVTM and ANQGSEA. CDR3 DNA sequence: TGCAGCGTTGAACAGCAGAACTCCTACGAGCAGTACTTC. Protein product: CSVEQQNSYEQYF.

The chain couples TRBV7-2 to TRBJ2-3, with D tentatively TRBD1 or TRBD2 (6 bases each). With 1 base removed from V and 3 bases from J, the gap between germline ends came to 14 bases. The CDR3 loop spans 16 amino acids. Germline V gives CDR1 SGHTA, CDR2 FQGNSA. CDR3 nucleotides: TGTGCCAGCAGCTTAGATAGGGGGGCCGGGACAGATACGCAGTATTTT. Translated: CASSLDRGAGTDTQYF.

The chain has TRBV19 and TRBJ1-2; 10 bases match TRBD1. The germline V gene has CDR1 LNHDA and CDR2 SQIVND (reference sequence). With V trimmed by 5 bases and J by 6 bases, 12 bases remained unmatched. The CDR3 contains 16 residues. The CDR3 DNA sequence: TGTGCCAGTAGTCCAAGGAGGGGACAGGGGTTGGATGGCTACACCTTC. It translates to CASSPRRGQGLDGYTF.

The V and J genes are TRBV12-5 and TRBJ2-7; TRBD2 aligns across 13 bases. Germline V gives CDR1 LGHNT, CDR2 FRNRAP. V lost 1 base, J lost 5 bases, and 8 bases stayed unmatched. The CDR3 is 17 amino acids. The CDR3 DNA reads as TGTGCTAGTGGTTTGGGCAGACCAGGGACTAGCGGGGACGAGCAGTACTTC. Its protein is CASGLGRPGTSGDEQYF.

CDR3 sequence: CASSQSYGSTDTQYF. CDR3 nucleotides: TGCGCCAGCAGCCAATCGTACGGGAGTACAGATACGCAGTATTTT. The chain combines TRBV4-3 with TRBJ2-3; a possible D gene is TRBD2 (6 bases). In germline, CDR1 is LGHNA, CDR2 YSLEER. The CDR3 is made up of 15 amino acids. The ends were cut back, 2 bases at V and 3 bases at J, with 12 bases in the middle.

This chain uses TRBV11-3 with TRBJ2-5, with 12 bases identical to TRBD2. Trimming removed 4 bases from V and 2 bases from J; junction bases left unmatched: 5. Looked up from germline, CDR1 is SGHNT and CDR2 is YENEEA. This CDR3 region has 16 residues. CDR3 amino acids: CASSSWTSGVQETQYF. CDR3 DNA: TGTGCCAGCAGCTCCTGGACTAGCGGGGTTCAAGAGACCCAGTACTTC. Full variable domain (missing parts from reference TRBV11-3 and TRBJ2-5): EAGVVQSPRYKIIEKKQPVAFWCNPISGHNTLYWYLQNLGQGPELLIRYENEEAVDDSQLPKDRFSAERLKGVDSTLKIQPAELGDSAVYLCASSSWTSGVQETQYFGPGTRLLVL.

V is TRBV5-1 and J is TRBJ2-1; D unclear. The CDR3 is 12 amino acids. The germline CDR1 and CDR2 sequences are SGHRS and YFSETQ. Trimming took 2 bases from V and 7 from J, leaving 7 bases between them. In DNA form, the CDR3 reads TGCGCCAGCAGCTTAGGAACTAATGAGCAGTTCTTC. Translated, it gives CASSLGTNEQFF.

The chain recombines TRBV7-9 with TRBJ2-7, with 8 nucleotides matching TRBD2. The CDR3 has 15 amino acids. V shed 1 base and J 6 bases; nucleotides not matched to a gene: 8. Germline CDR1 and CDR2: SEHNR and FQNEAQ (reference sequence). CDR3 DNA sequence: TGTGCCAGCAGCTTAGGTGCAGCGGGAGCTGCCGAGCAGTACTTC. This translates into CASSLGAAGAAEQYF.

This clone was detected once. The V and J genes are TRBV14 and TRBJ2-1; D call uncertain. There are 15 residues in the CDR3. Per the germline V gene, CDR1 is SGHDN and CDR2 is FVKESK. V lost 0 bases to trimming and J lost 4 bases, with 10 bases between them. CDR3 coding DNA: TGTGCCAGCAGCCAAGATCTTGGACCATACAATGAGCAGTTCTTC. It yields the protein CASSQDLGPYNEQFF.

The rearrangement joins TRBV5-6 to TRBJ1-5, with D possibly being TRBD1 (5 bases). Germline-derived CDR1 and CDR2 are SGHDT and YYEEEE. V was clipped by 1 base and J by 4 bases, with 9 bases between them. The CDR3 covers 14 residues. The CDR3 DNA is TGTGCCAGCAGCTTGTACGACAGAAATCAGCCCCAGCATTTT. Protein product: CASSLYDRNQPQHF.

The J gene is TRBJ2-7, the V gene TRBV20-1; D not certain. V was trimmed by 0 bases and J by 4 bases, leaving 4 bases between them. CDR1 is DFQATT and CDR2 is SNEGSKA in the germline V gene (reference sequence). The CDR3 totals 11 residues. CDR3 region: CSARDWYEQYF. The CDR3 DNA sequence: TGCAGTGCTAGAGATTGGTACGAGCAGTACTTC.

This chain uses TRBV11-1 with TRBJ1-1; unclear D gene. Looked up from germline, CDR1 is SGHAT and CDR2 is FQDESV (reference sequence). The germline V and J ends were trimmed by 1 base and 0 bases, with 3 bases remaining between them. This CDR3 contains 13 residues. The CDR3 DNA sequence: TGTGCCAGCAGCTTAGGAGTGAACACTGAAGCTTTCTTT. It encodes CASSLGVNTEAFF.